The rows below give T cell receptor beta chains drawn from one sample of a study of graft-versus-host responses after intestinal transplantation. These TCRs' antigens remain unknown. TCRdb keeps only in-frame clones here, not all; method: immunoSEQ multiplex PCR. The repertoire holds about 96,000 clones, with about 90% as singletons. The source was unstimulated CD4+ T cells sorted from spleen or lymph node cells, collected before intestinal transplant. Receptors were obtained from a human donor who received an intestinal transplant. Both conserved end residues are trimmed from each CDR3.

TRBV5-4	ASSSGQYTDTQY
TRBV28	ASYDRGFSYEQY
TRBV4-3	ASSGRSGTGYYGYT
TRBV16	ASSQSLAEPYEQY
TRBV7-2	ASSPHTGRVGEKLF
TRBV4-1	ASSQRDSSGANVLT
TRBV30	AWSVYREKLF
TRBV6-6	ASSYLGTSPYEQY
TRBV2	ASSERGDYSYEQY
TRBV5-5	ASSLKGVDQPQH
TRBV7-7	ASRPPGGYT
TRBV19	ASSGGYSGNTIY
TRBV4-1	ASSQDRADYASDTQY
TRBV7-9	ASSFLQSEQY
TRBV6-1	ASSKTGGAGTQY
TRBV6-5	ASSYAGFYNSPLH
TRBV4-3	ASSQGVDVWATGRDTEAF
TRBV7-3	ASSLNNRGKAF
TRBV4-2	ASSQDRGRRQY
TRBV6-1	ASGNGLAGYEQY
TRBV10-3	AISESWVAGATREQY
TRBV18	ASSHDSGSTTQY
TRBV10-1	ASSTGGARTNEKLF
TRBV6-1	ASSEAAGYGYT
TRBV7-7	ASSLKVTGYNEQF
TRBV7-6	ASSLEEEKGLFYNEQF
TRBV19	ASNPTGRATEAF
TRBV9	ASSATTGGVGGYT
TRBV5-1	ASSLGTRETQY
TRBV18	ASSRDRANEQY
TRBV5-6	ASSGQAWETQY
TRBV30	AWMDRNTEAF
TRBV5-6	ASSPGTTFPQF
TRBV6-1	ASRKPGLASGELF
TRBV7-3	ASSLLRGGQF
TRBV7-9	ASSPGGTNSNQPQH
TRBV7-2	ASSETSGVYQETQY
TRBV4-3	ASSQDRSAGAYEQY
TRBV28	ASSFTGLNYGYT
TRBV10-1	ASSRQGNYNEQF
TRBV6-1	ASNPRSVSYNEQF
TRBV28	ASRGGLASNTGELF
TRBV5-5	ASSLQGAYNSPLH
TRBV29-1	SVQDIDSNYGYT
TRBV7-2	ASSLGGTGDYGYT
TRBV6-1	ASSELAHQPQH
TRBV6-6	ASSYAGTAYEQY
TRBV2	ASSENLLGPY
TRBV4-2	AGSQQGNQPQH
TRBV2	ASSEDSGEQY
TRBV28	ASSLSGSEAF
TRBV4-2	ASSQAEGLAGGPY
TRBV5-4	ASSTRTPGAEAF
TRBV5-4	ASSESGTSTDTQY
TRBV21-1	ASSYRDRGSYGYT
TRBV6-6	ASSYRRLEETQY
TRBV2	ASSGGDRSSYEQY
TRBV7-8	ASSFAGNEQF
TRBV29-1	SVEYRGTYNEQF